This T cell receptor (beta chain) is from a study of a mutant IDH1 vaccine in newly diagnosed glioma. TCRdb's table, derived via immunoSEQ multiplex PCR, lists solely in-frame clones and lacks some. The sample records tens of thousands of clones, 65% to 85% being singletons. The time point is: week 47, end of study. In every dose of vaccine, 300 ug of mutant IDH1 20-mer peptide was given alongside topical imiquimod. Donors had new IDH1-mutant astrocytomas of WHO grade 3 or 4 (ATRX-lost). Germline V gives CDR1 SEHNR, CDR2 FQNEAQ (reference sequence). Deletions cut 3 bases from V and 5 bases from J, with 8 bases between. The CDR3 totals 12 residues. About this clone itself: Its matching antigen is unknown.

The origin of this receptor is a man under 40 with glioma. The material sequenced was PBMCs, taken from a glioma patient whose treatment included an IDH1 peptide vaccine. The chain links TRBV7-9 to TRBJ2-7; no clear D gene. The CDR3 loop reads CASSLSLNEQYF. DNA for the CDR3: TGTGCCAGCAGCTTGAGCTTGAACGAGCAGTACTTC.